The 8 T cell receptor beta chains presented below share a single source sample, sequenced in a study of blood T cell repertoires in COVID-19 (dated by TCRdb to 2019 to 2021). The library was made by the immunoSEQ multiplex PCR assay. TCRdb holds this immuneACCESS table with in-frame rearrangements only. Some clones are missing; in checked studies, unresolved V genes explain under half, and the rest has no known cause. A total of 150,000 to 200,000 clones appear in this sample, about nine tenths of them only once. The ten largest clonotypes hold around 17% of the sample. The sample consisted of peripheral blood. Source of these receptors: a man between 60 and 75 years old with active or convalescent COVID-19.

The chain joins TRBV5-5 to TRBJ1-3; 9 positions agree with TRBD1. The CDR3 is 16 residues long. Germline CDR1 and CDR2: SGHKS and YYEKEE (reference sequence). The trim removed 0 bases at V and 3 bases at J, leaving 4 bases unmatched. The CDR3 DNA is TGTGCCAGCAGCTTGGAGGGACAGGGTGGTGGAAACACCATATATTTT. Amino acids: CASSLEGQGGGNTIYF.

J is TRBJ1-3 and V is TRBV6-5; a possible D gene is TRBD1 (6 bases). Trimming pared 2 bases from V and 2 bases from J, leaving 7 bases between. CDR3 size: 14 residues. CDR1 is MNHEY, CDR2 SVGAGI, per germline. The CDR3 sequence is CASSYDRPGNTIYF. The CDR3 DNA sequence: TGTGCCAGCAGTTACGACAGGCCTGGAAACACCATATATTTT.

Only one count was recorded for this clone. The chain uses TRBV6-5 and TRBJ1-5; 9 nucleotides agree with TRBD1. The CDR3 is 14 amino acids. Germline trimming cut 8 bases from V and 5 bases from J; bases unmatched to any gene: 7. Germline V gives CDR1 MNHEY, CDR2 SVGAGI. CDR3: CASEGQGNYQPQHF. CDR3 nucleotide sequence: TGTGCCAGCGAGGGACAGGGTAATTATCAGCCCCAGCATTTT.

The rearrangement links TRBV12-3 or TRBV12-4 to TRBJ1-6; 9 positions agree with TRBD1. The ends lost 6 bases at V and 9 bases at J; junction bases unmatched: 3. The CDR3 is made up of 13 amino acids. The CDR3 loop reads CASRGQGISPLHF. The CDR3 DNA reads as TGTGCCAGCAGGGGACAGGGAATTTCACCCCTCCACTTT.

Notes on this clone: The same CDR3 can be traced to other DNA sequences in this sample. This CDR3 is CASSYSTGNYGYTF. Written as DNA, the CDR3 is TGTGCCAGCAGTTACTCAACGGGTAACTATGGCTACACCTTC. V gene TRBV6-5 combines with J gene TRBJ1-2, with unresolved D. Germline CDR1 and CDR2: MNHEY and SVGAGI. Trimming left V 0 bases short and J 1 base short, with 6 bases between. This CDR3 region has 14 residues.

The chain carries TRBV7-2 and TRBJ1-2; 7 bases align to TRBD1. V shed 3 bases and J 3 bases; nucleotides not matched to a gene: 1. The CDR3 runs to 13 residues. The V gene's germline CDR1 is SGHTA and CDR2 FQGNSA. The CDR3 is CASSFDRDYGYTF. In DNA, the CDR3 is TGTGCCAGCAGCTTCGACAGGGACTATGGCTACACCTTC.

The chain carries TRBV11-3 and TRBJ2-3; 14 nucleotides agree with TRBD2. CDR3 length: 17 amino acids. The V gene's germline CDR1 is SGHNT and CDR2 YENEEA. Trimming cost V 5 bases and J 4 bases; bases outside gene matches: 8. The CDR3: CASSMGLAGDLADTQYF. The CDR3 coding sequence is TGTGCCAGCAGCATGGGACTAGCGGGGGATTTGGCAGATACGCAGTATTTT.

V usage is TRBV9 and J usage is TRBJ1-5, with D tentatively TRBD1 (6 bases). V gave up 8 bases and J gave up 3 bases, with 15 bases separating them. Germline CDR1 is SGDLS and CDR2 is YYNGEE. The CDR3 spans 14 residues. CDR3 nucleotides: TGTGCCAGGAGTTTCCAGGGGCCCAATCAGCCCCAGCATTTT. Encoded protein: CARSFQGPNQPQHF.